This TCR beta chain is from a study of response to subunit inactivated influenza vaccine. This clonotype was detected ten times or more. Antigen specificity is unknown. This CDR3 has 15 amino acids. V was trimmed by 3 bases and J by 0 bases, leaving 9 bases between them. One entry per CDR3 protein results from TCRdb running MiXCR on the RT-PCR reads. The sample has 710,000 or so distinct CDR3 sequences; approximately 14% are singletons. General study findings and limits: Every seasonal influenza vaccination brings in few new T cells, the authors suggested.

The chain recombines TRBV12-3 or TRBV12-4 with TRBJ2-1; a weak D match, TRBD2 (6 bases). Sequencing used PBMCs from blood, obtained 12 days after vaccination. The receptor comes from a man aged 45-60 years who received an inactivated influenza vaccine. CDR3 sequence reads: CASSLGTLSYNEQFF. The CDR3 DNA reads as TGTGCCAGCAGTTTGGGGACTCTCTCCTACAATGAGCAGTTCTTC.